The 29 T cell receptor beta chains in this list originate from one sample, sequenced in a study of shared clonotypes between healthy human individuals. Assay used: immunoSEQ multiplex PCR; TCRdb lists only in-frame clones, some missing. The sample comprises about 1,800,000 clones, about 95% of which are singletons, and around 1% rests with the top ten. CD45RO-negative, CCR7-positively selected cells formed the naive CD8 fraction, excluding terminally differentiated effector memory CD45RA+ cells. The sample comprised naive CD8+ T cells sorted from blood. The receptors here all came from a man in his late teens or twenties in good health.

This chain connects TRBV4-1 to TRBJ1-1, with TRBD1 as a possible D gene (5 bases). There are 16 residues in the CDR3. From germline, CDR1 is MGHRA and CDR2 YSYEKL. With 4 bases removed from V and 4 bases from J, the gap between germline ends came to 19 bases. CDR3 loop: CASSPIISGGGTEAFF. The CDR3 DNA follows: TGCGCCAGCAGCCCTATCATCTCCGGGGGAGGCACTGAAGCTTTCTTT.

J is TRBJ2-2 and V is TRBV5-4; the match to TRBD2 covers 12 bases. J was trimmed by 6 bases and V by 7 bases; bases with no gene match: 10. The CDR3 totals 16 residues. Germline CDR1 and CDR2: SGHNT and YYREEE (reference sequence). CDR3 sequence reads: CASGSLAGGPPGELFF. The CDR3 coding sequence is TGTGCCAGCGGCAGCCTAGCGGGAGGGCCCCCCGGGGAGCTGTTTTTT.

The chain combines TRBV5-4 with TRBJ2-3; D possibly uses TRBD1 or TRBD2 (7 bases each). This CDR3 comprises 15 residues. Trimming left V 4 bases short and J 3 bases short, with 15 bases between. Germline V CDR1 and CDR2: SGHNT, YYREEE (reference sequence). As DNA, the CDR3 is TGTGCCAGCAGCCTCGACAGGGAGGGGACAGATACGCAGTATTTT. Translation gives CASSLDREGTDTQYF.

This chain connects TRBV5-1 to TRBJ2-3; 9 positions agree with TRBD1. Germline values: CDR1 SGHRS, CDR2 YFSETQ. V dropped 4 bases and J dropped 5; count of bases not matched to a gene: 8. The CDR3 runs 15 residues. CDR3 sequence: CASSNVQGALDTQYF. The CDR3 region has the DNA TGCGCCAGCAGCAATGTACAGGGGGCTTTAGATACGCAGTATTTT.

The chain is built from TRBV9 and TRBJ2-5; 8 bases agree with TRBD2. This CDR3 contains 14 residues. Germline V gives CDR1 SGDLS, CDR2 YYNGEE. Germline trimming cut 5 bases from V and 1 base from J; bases unmatched to any gene: 4. The CDR3 DNA reads TGTGCCAGCAGTCAGGCGGGAGGCCAAGAGACCCAGTACTTC. The encoded protein is CASSQAGGQETQYF.

DNA of the CDR3: TGTGCCAGTAGTATTGTCGGCCAAGAGACCCAGTACTTC. Translating it yields CASSIVGQETQYF. The rearrangement links TRBV19 to TRBJ2-5; D is undetermined. The CDR3 is 13 residues long. Germline V lookup: CDR1 LNHDA, CDR2 SQIVND (reference sequence). Trimming removed 3 bases at V and 1 base at J, with 6 bases between.

The CDR3 is CASSYHSGGQETQYF. The DNA for the CDR3 is TGTGCCAGCAGTTACCATTCAGGGGGCCAAGAGACCCAGTACTTC. V usage is TRBV28 and J usage is TRBJ2-5; 7 positions agree with TRBD1. V was pared by 4 bases and J by 1 base, with 6 bases of the junction left unmatched. Germline assignment: CDR1 MDHEN and CDR2 SYDVKM. This CDR3 has 15 residues.

The CDR3 is CASSPGVGTTYEQYF. The CDR3, as DNA: TGTGCCAGCAGCCCCGGGGTGGGGACAACCTACGAGCAGTACTTC. The chain uses TRBV7-3 and TRBJ2-7; D is perhaps TRBD1 (6 bases). Trimming removed 5 bases from V and 2 bases from J, with 16 bases in between. Germline assignment: CDR1 SGHTA and CDR2 FQGTGA. The CDR3 has 15 residues. The whole variable domain, filled in from reference TRBV7-3 and TRBJ2-7, reads GAGVSQTPSNKVTEKGKYVELRCDPISGHTALYWYRQSLGQGPEFLIYFQGTGAADDSGLPNDRFFAVRPEGSVSTLKIQRTERGDSAVYLCASSPGVGTTYEQYFGPGTRLTVT.

This clone was picked up a small number of times. CDR3 protein: CAISGQGTDTQYF. For the CDR3, the DNA is TGTGCCATCAGCGGACAGGGCACAGATACGCAGTATTTT. The V call is TRBV10-3, the J call TRBJ2-3; 7 positions agree with TRBD1. V was clipped by 6 bases and J by 1 base; unmatched bases: 1. The CDR3 has 13 amino acids. The germline V gene encodes CDR1 ENHRY and CDR2 SYGVKD.

Details on this clone: One junction end does not reproduce the germline sequence, and a read error may be involved. V gene TRBV7-7 combines with J gene TRBJ2-2; D is undetermined. This CDR3 has 13 residues. The V gene's germline CDR1 is SSHAT and CDR2 FNYEAQ (reference sequence). This chain's CDR3 is CASSADDTGELFF. CDR3 bases: TGTGCTAGCAGCGCAGACGACACCGGGGAGCTGTTTTTT.

This rearrangement joins TRBV11-2 to TRBJ2-7; D is uncertain. The germline V and J ends were trimmed by 5 bases and 6 bases, with 8 bases remaining between them. CDR3 length: 11 residues. Germline CDR1 and CDR2: SGHAT and FQNNGV. CDR3 nucleotides: TGTGCCAGCAGCATTCCCTCCGAGCAGTACTTC. It encodes CASSIPSEQYF.

The chain has TRBV27 and TRBJ2-1; D is uncertain. V lost 6 bases and J 8 bases, leaving 8 bases between the germline ends. CDR1 MNHEY and CDR2 SMNVEV come from the germline V gene (reference sequence). The CDR3 length is 11 residues. The CDR3 reads CASRFLHEQFF. CDR3 in DNA: TGTGCCAGCAGGTTCCTACATGAGCAGTTCTTC.

This clone was observed a single time. The rearrangement links TRBV11-2 to TRBJ2-7; TRBD2 matches at 7 bases. Germline V lookup: CDR1 SGHAT, CDR2 FQNNGV. V shed 3 bases, J shed 1 base, and the junction held 6 bases outside the gene matches. CDR3 size: 15 residues. CDR3 residues: CASSFEPSGSYEQYF. CDR3 bases: TGTGCCAGCAGCTTTGAGCCTAGCGGATCCTACGAGCAGTACTTC.

The chain has TRBV4-1 and TRBJ1-4, with no clear D. V was trimmed by 6 bases and J by 5 bases, leaving 16 bases between them. The CDR3 loop spans 15 amino acids. Germline V gene sequence: CDR1 MGHRA, CDR2 YSYEKL. The CDR3 loop reads CASRLRPGINEKLFF. DNA of the CDR3: TGCGCCAGCAGACTTCGCCCGGGAATAAATGAAAAACTGTTTTTT.

This clone appeared once. The V and J genes are TRBV19 and TRBJ1-1; maybe TRBD1 (5 bases). Germline assignment: CDR1 LNHDA and CDR2 SQIVND (reference sequence). The CDR3 spans 13 residues. V was shortened by 6 bases and J by 5 bases, with 13 bases between the two germline ends. The CDR3 sequence: CASSQGSGTEAFF. The CDR3 region has the DNA TGTGCCAGTAGCCAGGGATCAGGAACTGAAGCTTTCTTT.

The rearrangement joins TRBV7-8 to TRBJ2-3, with a tentative D call TRBD1 (5 bases). V lost 1 base, J lost 2 bases, and 10 bases lay in between. The CDR3 has 15 residues. CDR1 is SGHVS, CDR2 FQNEAQ, per germline. The CDR3 bases are TGTGCCAGCAGCTTAGGAAGGGGATACACAGATACGCAGTATTTT. It codes for CASSLGRGYTDTQYF.

The J gene is TRBJ2-1, the V gene TRBV5-6; D is unclear. V gave up 2 bases and J gave up 0 bases, with 6 bases separating them. CDR1 is SGHDT and CDR2 is YYEEEE in the germline V gene. CDR3 length equals 14 residues. This CDR3 is CASSFWDSYNEQFF. CDR3 in DNA: TGTGCCAGCAGCTTTTGGGACTCCTACAATGAGCAGTTCTTC.

The chain is built from TRBV6-4 and TRBJ1-4, with 7 bases lining up with TRBD1. Germline values: CDR1 MRHNA, CDR2 SNTAGT. The CDR3 consists of 16 residues. Trimming cost V 6 bases and J 3 bases; bases outside gene matches: 10. The CDR3 is CASRHTGVSANEKLFF. The CDR3, as DNA: TGTGCCAGCAGACACACAGGGGTATCGGCTAATGAAAAACTGTTTTTT.

V gene TRBV27 combines with J gene TRBJ2-2; possible D gene TRBD1, 5 bases. The germline V gene encodes CDR1 MNHEY and CDR2 SMNVEV (reference sequence). Between the trimmed V and J ends, which lost 7 bases and 2 bases, there was a span of 11 bases. The CDR3 contains 14 residues. CDR3 amino acids: CASTKGANTGELFF. DNA of the CDR3: TGTGCCAGCACGAAAGGGGCCAACACCGGGGAGCTGTTTTTT.

The gene calls are TRBV29-1 and TRBJ1-2; no clear D gene. Trimming left V 4 bases short and J 4 bases short, with 13 bases between. The CDR3 loop spans 13 amino acids. CDR1 and CDR2 (germline): SQVTM, ANQGSEA. The CDR3 DNA follows: TGCAGCGTTGTAGGGCCAGCCTTCTATGGCTACACCTTC. Translated: CSVVGPAFYGYTF.

J is TRBJ2-7 and V is TRBV4-3; D is undetermined. The CDR3 totals 16 residues. The V end lost 0 bases, the J end lost 3 bases, and 15 bases lay between the germline ends. The germline gives CDR1 LGHNA, CDR2 YSLEER. CDR3 protein: CASSQDLETINYEQYF. CDR3 bases: TGCGCCAGCAGCCAAGATCTGGAGACCATCAACTACGAGCAGTACTTC.

The CDR3 reads CASSFWASGGSDTQYF. The DNA of the CDR3 is TGTGCCAGCAGCTTCTGGGCTAGCGGGGGGTCAGATACGCAGTATTTT. The chain has TRBV7-2 and TRBJ2-3; the match to TRBD2 covers 11 bases. The CDR3 spans 16 residues. V lost 3 bases, J lost 4 bases, and 6 bases stayed unmatched. Per the germline V gene, CDR1 is SGHTA and CDR2 is FQGNSA.

The chain employs TRBV9 and TRBJ2-5, with 7 bases aligning to TRBD2. This CDR3 region has 17 residues. Trimming removed 1 base from V and 0 bases from J; junction bases left unmatched: 9. The V gene's germline CDR1 is SGDLS and CDR2 YYNGEE. The CDR3 here is CASSVSDGLEDQETQYF. For the CDR3, the DNA is TGTGCCAGCAGCGTATCCGACGGACTAGAGGACCAAGAGACCCAGTACTTC.

Notes on this clone: The junction departs from germline at one end; a sequencing error may be responsible. The chain couples TRBV7-7 to TRBJ1-2, with 7 bases lining up with TRBD1. CDR1 SSHAT and CDR2 FNYEAQ come from the germline V gene (reference sequence). This CDR3 has 15 amino acids. CDR3 sequence (DNA): TGTGCTAGCAGCTCCCGGACAGGCTACGACTATGGCTACACCTTC. Encoded protein: CASSSRTGYDYGYTF.

The chain recombines TRBV4-3 with TRBJ2-3; D is possibly TRBD2 (6 bases). The V and J ends lost 1 base and 0 bases respectively, with 14 bases between them. The CDR3 is made up of 17 amino acids. CDR1 and CDR2 from the germline V gene are LGHNA and YSLEER. The CDR3 bases are TGCGCCAGCAGCCAAGGAATACCGGGAGAGAGCACAGATACGCAGTATTTT. It codes for CASSQGIPGESTDTQYF.

The chain is built from TRBV29-1 and TRBJ1-3; 7 nucleotides match TRBD1. This CDR3 is built from 14 residues. Trimming cost V 6 bases and J 3 bases; bases outside gene matches: 8. Per the germline V gene, CDR1 is SQVTM and CDR2 is ANQGSEA. The CDR3 region has the DNA TGCAGCGTCTATACAGGGGACGGTGGAAACACCATATATTTT. Translation gives CSVYTGDGGNTIYF.

The genes are TRBV27 and TRBJ2-1; D may be TRBD2 (6 bases). Germline V gene data show CDR1 as MNHEY and CDR2 as SMNVEV (reference sequence). Trimming stripped 5 bases from V and 2 bases from J, with 16 bases between. The CDR3 length is 16 residues. The CDR3 reads CASSRLETNPYNEQFF. DNA of the CDR3: TGTGCCAGCAGTCGACTAGAAACGAATCCCTACAATGAGCAGTTCTTC.

V usage is TRBV14 and J usage is TRBJ2-1; tentatively, D is TRBD1 (6 bases). Trimming cost V 5 bases and J 7 bases, with 6 bases left between them. The germline V gene has CDR1 SGHDN and CDR2 FVKESK. The CDR3 has 11 amino acids. CDR3 in DNA: TGTGCCAGCAGCACAGGGAATGAGCAGTTCTTC. Its translation is CASSTGNEQFF. The full variable domain, its missing parts supplied by reference TRBV14 and TRBJ2-1, is EAGVTQFPSHSVIEKGQTVTLRCDPISGHDNLYWYRRVMGKEIKFLLHFVKESKQDESGMPNNRFLAERTGGTYSTLKVQPAELEDSGVYFCASSTGNEQFFGPGTRLTVL.

The chain carries TRBV13 and TRBJ2-5, with 8 bases lining up with TRBD1. This CDR3 spans 14 amino acids. The germline gives CDR1 PRHDT, CDR2 FYEKMQ (reference sequence). J was trimmed by 5 bases and V by 5 bases; bases with no gene match: 7. CDR3 bases: TGTGCCAGCAGCCCTTCGACAGGGGATGAGACCCAGTACTTC. Encoded protein: CASSPSTGDETQYF.